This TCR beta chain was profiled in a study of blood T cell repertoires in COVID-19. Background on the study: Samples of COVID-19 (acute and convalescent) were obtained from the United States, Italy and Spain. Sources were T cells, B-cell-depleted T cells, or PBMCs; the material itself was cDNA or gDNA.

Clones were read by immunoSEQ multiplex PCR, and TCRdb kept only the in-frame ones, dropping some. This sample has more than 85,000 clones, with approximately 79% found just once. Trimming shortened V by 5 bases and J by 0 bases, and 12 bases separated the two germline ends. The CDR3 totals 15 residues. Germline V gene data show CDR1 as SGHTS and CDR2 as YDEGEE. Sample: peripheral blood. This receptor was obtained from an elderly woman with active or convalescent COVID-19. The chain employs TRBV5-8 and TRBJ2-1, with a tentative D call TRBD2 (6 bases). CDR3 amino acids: CASSRGASSYNEQFF. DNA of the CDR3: TGTGCCAGCAGTCGCGGGGCCAGCTCCTACAATGAGCAGTTCTTC.